The rows below give T cell receptor beta chains drawn from one sample of a study of T cell responses to AZD1222 COVID-19 vaccine. Sequencing used immunoSEQ multiplex PCR; TCRdb keeps in-frame clones, though not all of them. The sample includes around 100,000 clones, roughly 91% of them seen just once. The sample was peripheral blood, taken on day 0 of AZD1222 vaccination. The origin of the receptors is an adult in good health. The CDR3 runs from the conserved cysteine through the conserved F or W. The order of the fields is J gene, V gene, clone size, D gene, CDR3 DNA, CDR3 protein. The D gene is left open where the match is weak. Size values are once, few and many counts, or a class for expanded clones, and some rows have none.

TRBJ2-6 | TRBV6-5 | NA | NA | TGTGCCAGCAGTTACATTGGTATCTCTGGGGCCAACGTCCTGACTTTC | CASSYIGISGANVLTF
TRBJ2-3 | TRBV5-1 | NA | NA | TGCGCCAGCAGCTTGGATTTCTCTGGTAGAGATACGCAGTATTTT | CASSLDFSGRDTQYF
TRBJ1-5 | TRBV5-5 | NA | NA | TGTGCCAGCAGCTTTGGAGGGTCGATCGATCAGCCCCAGCATTTT | CASSFGGSIDQPQHF
TRBJ2-2 | TRBV27 | NA | NA | TGTGCTTCAGCAGGGGGGGGGACCGGGGAGCTGTTTTTT | CASAGGGTGELFF
TRBJ2-3 | TRBV7-3 | NA | NA | TGTGCCAGCAGCTCCGGACCCACCACAGATACGCAGTATTTT | CASSSGPTTDTQYF
TRBJ1-1 | TRBV7-9 | NA | NA | TGTGCCAGCAGCTTAGGCGTGCAGGACACTGAAGCTTTCTTT | CASSLGVQDTEAFF
TRBJ1-1 | TRBV7-9 | once | NA | TGTGCCAGCATGTTGGGGGCGAACACTGAAGCTTTCTTT | CASMLGANTEAFF
TRBJ2-3 | TRBV7-2 | NA | NA | TGTGCCAGCAGCTTAGAGATTTTGTCTAGCACAGATACGCAGTATTTT | CASSLEILSSTDTQYF
TRBJ2-3 | TRBV7-9 | NA | TRBD2 | TGTGCCAGTACAGTAGCGGGAGTTGATACGCAGTATTTT | CASTVAGVDTQYF
TRBJ2-3 | TRBV18 | NA | NA | TGTGCCAGCTCACCGGATCCCCCCGATACGCAGTATTTT | CASSPDPPDTQYF
TRBJ2-1 | TRBV10-1 | NA | TRBD2 | TGCGCCAGCAGTTCCGCGGGAGCCGCGGACAATGAGCAGTTCTTC | CASSSAGAADNEQFF
TRBJ2-1 | TRBV5-4 | NA | NA | TGTGCCAGCGCCCTAGGCTACAATGAGCAGTTCTTC | CASALGYNEQFF
TRBJ2-7 | TRBV7-2 | once | TRBD2 | TGTGCCAGCAGCCGCCTCGAAGTAGCGGGAGCTAAAGAGCAGTACTTC | CASSRLEVAGAKEQYF
TRBJ1-4 | TRBV7-8 | NA | TRBD1 | TGTGCCAGCAGCCGGGGACAGGGAAATGAAAAACTGTTTTTT | CASSRGQGNEKLFF
TRBJ1-3 | TRBV7-2 | NA | NA | TGTGCCAGCAGCTCCCAACAGGGCGTTATAGGAAACACCATATATTTT | CASSSQQGVIGNTIYF
TRBJ2-2 | TRBV3-1/TRBV3-2 | NA | NA | TGTGCCAGCAGCCAAAACACAGGTTTCGGGGAGCTGTTTTTT | CASSQNTGFGELFF
TRBJ2-5 | TRBV25-1 | NA | NA | TGTGCCAGCAGTGAAGAGTACAGGCAAGAGACCCAGTACTTC | CASSEEYRQETQYF
TRBJ2-7 | TRBV19 | once | NA | TGTGCCATTAAGGGAATAGAAGCGGGCCGTGACTCCTACGAGCAGTACTTC | CAIKGIEAGRDSYEQYF
TRBJ2-5 | TRBV6-6 | NA | NA | TGTGCCAGCAGTTACTCGGAGGGAAAGACCCAGTACTTC | CASSYSEGKTQYF
TRBJ2-2 | TRBV6-6 | NA | TRBD2 | TGTGCCAGCAGTTACCGGGGGGGTACCGGGGAGCTGTTTTTT | CASSYRGGTGELFF
TRBJ2-1 | TRBV11-2 | NA | NA | TGTGCCAGCAGCTTAGGCCAGGCAACCACCTACAATGAGCAGTTCTTC | CASSLGQATTYNEQFF
TRBJ1-5 | TRBV30 | NA | TRBD1 | TGTGCCTGGAAGGGACAGGGAAATCAGCCCCAGCATTTT | CAWKGQGNQPQHF
TRBJ2-2 | TRBV27 | NA | NA | TGTGCCAGCAGTTTATCCGCTAGGCCAACCGGGGAGCTGTTTTTT | CASSLSARPTGELFF
TRBJ2-1 | TRBV4-1 | NA | TRBD2 | TGCGCCAGCAGCCAAGATGTAACTAGCGGCCACAATGAGCAGTTCTTC | CASSQDVTSGHNEQFF
TRBJ2-7 | TRBV7-2 | NA | NA | TGTGCCAGCAGCCAGGGGTTCGGTGGAGCGGGGCTAATCTACGAGCAGTACTTC | CASSQGFGGAGLIYEQYF
TRBJ2-1 | TRBV7-2 | NA | TRBD1 | TGTGCCAGCAGCCCCGGACAGGCGTCCAATGAGCAGTTCTTC | CASSPGQASNEQFF
TRBJ1-5 | TRBV28 | NA | NA | TGTGCCAGCAGTTTGAGGCAGGGCCATCAGCCCCAGCATTTT | CASSLRQGHQPQHF
TRBJ1-2 | TRBV14 | once | NA | TGTGCCAGCAGCCAAGATCTAACAGCTAACTATGGCTACACCTTC | CASSQDLTANYGYTF
TRBJ1-2 | TRBV7-8 | NA | NA | TGTGCCAGCAGCCTCACGTTGGGGGGCGACTATGGCTACACCTTC | CASSLTLGGDYGYTF
TRBJ2-3 | TRBV18 | NA | NA | TGTGCCAGCTCACCAACACAACAGGCCGCACTCACAGATACGCAGTATTTT | CASSPTQQAALTDTQYF
TRBJ1-5 | TRBV20-1 | NA | NA | TGCAGTGCTAGAATCGTAGGGCCCCAGCATTTT | CSARIVGPQHF
TRBJ1-3 | TRBV6-2/TRBV6-3 | NA | NA | TGTGCCAGCAGTTACTCCATGGACACCATATATTTT | CASSYSMDTIYF
TRBJ2-1 | TRBV5-1 | NA | TRBD2 | TGCGCCAGCAGCTCAAGCGGGAGTAGTCCCAATGAGCAGTTCTTC | CASSSSGSSPNEQFF
TRBJ2-3 | TRBV12-5 | NA | TRBD2 | TGTGCTAGTGGTACAGGACTAGCGGGAGTCGGAGATACGCAGTATTTT | CASGTGLAGVGDTQYF
TRBJ2-7 | TRBV5-1 | NA | NA | TGCGCCAGCAGCCATACGGGATTGGTCGGGCAGTACTTC | CASSHTGLVGQYF
TRBJ1-5 | TRBV7-8 | NA | NA | TGTGCCAGCAGCTTAGGTAGGGGGATTAGCAATCAGCCCCAGCATTTT | CASSLGRGISNQPQHF
TRBJ1-4 | TRBV15 | NA | TRBD1 | TGTGCCACCAGCAAGACAGGGGTCCCCGAAAAACTGTTTTTT | CATSKTGVPEKLFF
TRBJ2-7 | TRBV6-4 | once | NA | TGTGCCAGCAGTGTGGGTGTTGGCTACGAGCAGTACTTC | CASSVGVGYEQYF
TRBJ2-1 | TRBV4-2 | NA | TRBD2 | TGTGCCAGCACCCGATCCGGGACTACCTACAATGAGCAGTTCTTC | CASTRSGTTYNEQFF
TRBJ1-2 | TRBV27 | NA | NA | TGTGCCAGCAGTTTCAGCGGGATCGGGTATGGCTACACCTTC | CASSFSGIGYGYTF
TRBJ2-3 | TRBV27 | NA | TRBD2 | TGTGCCAGCAGTTTCTCCCCCCAGGGCGGGAGAAGAAATACGCAGTATTTT | CASSFSPQGGRRNTQYF
TRBJ2-1 | TRBV11-3 | NA | TRBD1 | TGTGCCAGCAGTCCGACAGGGGGCGCCCACAATGAGCAGTTCTTC | CASSPTGGAHNEQFF
TRBJ2-5 | TRBV28 | once | NA | TGTGCCAGCAGTTCTACAGGGCACCAAGAGACCCAGTACTTC | CASSSTGHQETQYF
TRBJ1-2 | TRBV6-6 | NA | TRBD1 | TGTGCCAGCAGTTCAACAGGGGGTAGAGGTGGCTACACCTTC | CASSSTGGRGGYTF
TRBJ2-4 | TRBV7-2 | NA | TRBD1 | TGTGCCAGCAGCCCGGGACAGGGACTAGCCAAAAACATTCAGTACTTC | CASSPGQGLAKNIQYF
TRBJ1-5 | TRBV19 | once | NA | TGTGCCAGTGCTGAATGGGGGGGAGACTTTAGCAATCAGCCCCAGCATTTT | CASAEWGGDFSNQPQHF
TRBJ1-3 | TRBV28 | NA | TRBD1 | TGTGCCAGCAGTCGTACCGACAGGGCGGTTGGAAACACCATATATTTT | CASSRTDRAVGNTIYF
TRBJ2-7 | TRBV29-1 | NA | NA | TGCAGCGTTGGCGCGGCGGCGGACAGTCCGGCCTACGAGCAGTACTTC | CSVGAAADSPAYEQYF
TRBJ1-2 | TRBV24-1 | NA | NA | TGTGCCACCGCGACGGGGGGCTCCTATGGCTACACCTTC | CATATGGSYGYTF
TRBJ1-3 | TRBV5-1 | few | NA | TGCGCCAGCAGCTTGGCGGGTCCTGGAAACACCATATATTTT | CASSLAGPGNTIYF
TRBJ1-3 | TRBV18 | NA | NA | TGTGCCAGCTCACCAGCCCTTCGCTCTGGAAACACCATATATTTT | CASSPALRSGNTIYF
TRBJ1-2 | TRBV28 | NA | TRBD1 | TGTGCCAGCAGTTTCCCTGGGACAGCTAACTATGGCTACACCTTC | CASSFPGTANYGYTF
TRBJ2-5 | TRBV28 | NA | NA | TGTGCCAGCAGTTTCCTGGACAGACCCCAAGAGACCCAGTACTTC | CASSFLDRPQETQYF
TRBJ1-5 | TRBV28 | NA | NA | TGTGCCAGCAGTCCGGGGGGGTCTAGCAATCAGCCCCAGCATTTT | CASSPGGSSNQPQHF
TRBJ2-4 | TRBV2 | NA | NA | TGTGCCAGCAGTGTGGACAGAGCCGCCAAAAACATTCAGTACTTC | CASSVDRAAKNIQYF
TRBJ1-1 | TRBV5-4 | NA | NA | TGTGCCAGCAGCTTGGACAGGGTAGGGACTGAAGCTTTCTTT | CASSLDRVGTEAFF
TRBJ2-1 | TRBV2 | NA | TRBD2 | TGTGCCAGCGGAAGGACTAGCGGTGAGGACGGGCAGTTCTTC | CASGRTSGEDGQFF
TRBJ2-1 | TRBV11-1 | NA | TRBD2 | TGTGCCAGCACCCCTGGGACTAGCGGGAGTGGGAGAGAACAGTTCTTC | CASTPGTSGSGREQFF
TRBJ2-5 | TRBV9 | NA | NA | TGTGCCAGCAGCGCCCCTTCCGGGGCTTGGCAAGAGACCCAGTACTTC | CASSAPSGAWQETQYF
TRBJ2-5 | TRBV5-4 | NA | NA | TGTGCCTCCGGCCGGGGCCAAGAGACCCAGTACTTC | CASGRGQETQYF